Detailed here is one T cell receptor (beta chain). These data come from a study of cytomegalovirus exposure and HLA in healthy donors. CDR1 and CDR2 from the germline V gene are SNHLY and FYNNEI. The germline V and J ends were trimmed by 8 bases and 0 bases, with 8 bases remaining between them. This CDR3 region has 12 residues. The PCR was carried out with 60 Vbeta primers and 13 Jbeta primers. Only in-frame clones appear in the TCRdb table, and some are missing; sequencing was by immunoSEQ multiplex PCR. Of hundreds of thousands of clones in the sample, around 76% are singletons; the top ten hold approximately 0.63%.

The specimen was PBMCs. V usage is TRBV2 and J usage is TRBJ2-7; a possible D gene is TRBD2 (6 bases). The TCR originated in a man between 18 and 29 years old in good health and CMV-seronegative. This CDR3 reads CASGGSSYEQYF. CDR3 coding DNA: TGTGCCAGCGGGGGGAGCTCCTACGAGCAGTACTTC.